This T cell receptor (beta chain) comes out of a study of blood T cells in healthy people across ages. Notes on the study in general: Possibly, changes in expanded clonotypes were confounded because donor CMV status was unknown.

Sample donors were healthy Caucasian individuals that came from Russia, aged roughly 6 to 95. The germline gives CDR1 MDHEN, CDR2 SYDVKM. V was pared by 3 bases and J by 3 bases, with 4 bases of the junction left unmatched. The CDR3 extends over 15 amino acids. For the second PCR, which ran for about 6 to 12 cycles, a sample-barcoded 5' primer and a J-beta primer mix were used. TCRdb re-derived calls from the 5' RACE reads in MiXCR, one entry per CDR3 protein. The table has about 800,000 distinct CDR3 sequences, 58% seen once. Notes on this clonotype: The target antigen is unknown.

This TCR derives from a man aged 25 to 40 in good health. The rearrangement uses TRBV28 and TRBJ2-5; TRBD2 aligns across 10 bases. The sample taken for sequencing was blood. The CDR3 here is CASSLAGLAEETQYF. The CDR3, as DNA: TGTGCCAGCAGTTTGGCAGGACTAGCGGAAGAGACCCAGTACTTC.